These 23 T cell receptor beta chains share one sample of origin, sequenced in a study of regulatory T cells in long-lasting Graves disease. Time point noted: persistent/refractory GD, antithyroid drugs over 5 years with positive TRAb. The TCR library was made from RNA extracted from PBMCs. Building the TCR beta libraries relied on iRepertoire HTBI primers, and CDR3 regions underwent Arm-PCR. TCRdb re-called the multiplex PCR reads with MiXCR, one entry per CDR3 protein. The sample has over 300,000 distinct CDR3 sequences; about 19% are singletons. This sample comprised peripheral blood mononuclear cells (PBMCs), obtained when the disease was refractory, from a patient treated with antithyroid drugs. The receptors here all came from a female donor with Graves disease.

This clonotype was counted only a few times. This chain links TRBV20-1 with TRBJ1-5; tentative D call: TRBD1 (6 bases). The V and J ends lost 3 bases and 5 bases respectively, with 20 bases between them. Germline loops: CDR1 DFQATT, CDR2 SNEGSKA (reference sequence). The CDR3 contains 16 residues. In DNA, the CDR3 is TGCAGTGCTAGGAGACGGGCAGGGGTCGGGGATCAGCCCCAGCATTTT. This gives the protein CSARRRAGVGDQPQHF.

The rearrangement uses TRBV11-3 and TRBJ2-3, with TRBD1 matching over 7 bases. Germline CDR1 and CDR2: SGHNT and YENEEA. V dropped 5 bases and J dropped 2; count of bases not matched to a gene: 4. This CDR3 is built from 14 residues. The CDR3 reads CASSTGQNTDTQYF. CDR3 nucleotides: TGTGCCAGCAGCACGGGACAGAACACAGATACGCAGTATTTT. Full variable domain (rest looked up from reference TRBV11-3 and TRBJ2-3): EAGVVQSPRYKIIEKKQPVAFWCNPISGHNTLYWYLQNLGQGPELLIRYENEEAVDDSQLPKDRFSAERLKGVDSTLKIQPAELGDSAVYLCASSTGQNTDTQYFGPGTRLTVL.

Notes on this clonotype: A read error is possible here, since a much larger clone lies one base away. The J gene is TRBJ2-7, the V gene TRBV27; TRBD2 agrees at 12 bases. The germline V gene has CDR1 MNHEY and CDR2 SMNVEV (reference sequence). The CDR3 loop spans 15 amino acids. Trimming cost V 6 bases and J 3 bases; bases outside gene matches: 6. DNA for the CDR3: TGTGCCAGCAGGTTGACTAGCGGGAGCATCTACGAGCAGTACTTC. It codes for CASRLTSGSIYEQYF.

This clonotype was counted ten times or more. The J gene is TRBJ1-1, the V gene TRBV12-3 or TRBV12-4; unclear D gene. CDR3 length: 11 amino acids. Trimming pared 6 bases from V and 8 bases from J, leaving 10 bases between. The CDR3 spells CASSPHEEAFF. CDR3 nucleotide sequence: TGTGCCAGCAGCCCTCATGAAGAAGCTTTCTTT.

This clonotype was picked up many times. This CDR3 reads CASSLILYRGNQPQHF. As DNA, the CDR3 is TGTGCCAGCAGTTTGATTCTTTACAGGGGAAATCAGCCCCAGCATTTT. V usage is TRBV28 and J usage is TRBJ1-5; TRBD1 matches at 7 bases. The trim removed 3 bases at V and 4 bases at J, leaving 9 bases unmatched. CDR3 length: 16 residues. CDR1 MDHEN and CDR2 SYDVKM come from the germline V gene.

Remarks on this clonotype: A single base separates this from a much larger clone, so it may be a read error. Given the absence of the conserved phenylalanine or tryptophan at the CDR3 end, a read error is likely. The CDR3 nucleotides read TGCAGTGCTAAGGCTAACTATGGCTACACCTCC. As protein: CSAKANYGYTS. V gene TRBV20-1 combines with J gene TRBJ1-2, with D unclear. The CDR3 totals 11 residues. Per germline, CDR1 DFQATT and CDR2 SNEGSKA (reference sequence). V lost 4 bases and J 0 bases, leaving 3 bases between the germline ends.

Only a few counts were recorded for this clonotype. This sequence joins TRBV6-5 and TRBJ2-7, with a tentative D call TRBD2 (6 bases). Germline V gene data show CDR1 as MNHEY and CDR2 as SVGAGI. This CDR3 is built from 16 residues. V lost 2 bases and J 3 bases, leaving 17 bases between the germline ends. CDR3: CASSYPGGDRFYEQYF. In nucleotides, the CDR3 is TGTGCCAGCAGTTACCCCGGAGGGGACCGATTCTACGAGCAGTACTTC.

This clonotype came up once. The genes are TRBV5-1 and TRBJ2-2; possibly TRBD1 for D (6 bases). Trimming took 0 bases from V and 0 from J, leaving 9 bases between them. Germline values: CDR1 SGHRS, CDR2 YFSETQ. This CDR3 has 16 amino acids. The DNA for the CDR3 is TGCGCCAGCAGCTTGGTAAGGACAGCGAACACCGGGGAGCTGTTTTTT. It specifies CASSLVRTANTGELFF. The full variable domain, completed using reference TRBV5-1 and TRBJ2-2, is KAGVTQTPRYLIKTRGQQVTLSCSPISGHRSVSWYQQTPGQGLQFLFEYFSETQRNKGNFPGRFSGRQFSNSRSEMNVSTLELGDSALYLCASSLVRTANTGELFFGEGSRLTVL.

A few counts support this clonotype. The chain uses TRBV2 and TRBJ1-1, with TRBD1 identical over 8 bases. With V trimmed by 6 bases and J by 0 bases, 6 bases remained unmatched. Germline CDR1 SNHLY, CDR2 FYNNEI. The CDR3 runs to 15 residues. CDR3 bases: TGTGCCAGCAGCTTCTCGACAGGGGTGAACACTGAAGCTTTCTTT. The encoded protein is CASSFSTGVNTEAFF.

In DNA, the CDR3 is TGCGCCAGCAGCCAGACGAGTGAAAAACTGTTTTTT. Its protein product is CASSQTSEKLFF. The V call is TRBV4-3, the J call TRBJ1-4; D gene uncertain. Trimming cost V 3 bases and J 7 bases, with 6 bases left between them. Germline CDR1 LGHNA, CDR2 YSLEER. The CDR3 has 12 amino acids.

The chain employs TRBV4-1 and TRBJ1-1, with TRBD1 as a possible D gene (5 bases). The germline V gene encodes CDR1 MGHRA and CDR2 YSYEKL. CDR3 size: 16 residues. Trimming stripped 0 bases from V and 1 base from J, with 12 bases between. The CDR3, as DNA: TGCGCCAGCAGCCAAGATCTAATAAGGGGGAACACTGAAGCTTTCTTT. It encodes CASSQDLIRGNTEAFF.

V usage is TRBV5-1 and J usage is TRBJ2-7; unclear D gene. The germline V gene has CDR1 SGHRS and CDR2 YFSETQ. The V end was cut by 4 bases, the J end by 2 bases, with 10 bases between. This CDR3 comprises 13 residues. The CDR3 DNA reads TGCGCCAGCAGCCCGACCTCCCCCTACGAGCAGTACTTC. Its protein is CASSPTSPYEQYF.

V usage is TRBV4-1 and J usage is TRBJ2-7; 8 bases are a match to TRBD1. Germline CDR1 MGHRA, CDR2 YSYEKL. The trim removed 1 base at V and 4 bases at J, leaving 6 bases unmatched. The CDR3 runs to 15 residues. The CDR3 DNA is TGCGCCAGCAGCCAAGTAGGGACAGGCCGATACGAGCAGTACTTC. Translated, it gives CASSQVGTGRYEQYF.

This clonotype was seen repeatedly, ten times or more. The chain is built from TRBV5-5 and TRBJ2-3; D gene ambiguous. V was clipped by 1 base and J by 2 bases, with 11 bases between them. The CDR3 loop spans 15 amino acids. CDR1 and CDR2 (germline): SGHKS, YYEKEE (reference sequence). The CDR3 region has the DNA TGTGCCAGCAGCTTGTCGACTTCCCTCACAGATACGCAGTATTTT. Its translation: CASSLSTSLTDTQYF.

The chain employs TRBV4-1 and TRBJ2-3, with no clear D. Germline assignment: CDR1 MGHRA and CDR2 YSYEKL. V was pared by 0 bases and J by 8 bases, with 6 bases between. The CDR3 totals 12 residues. The CDR3 reads CASSQDWGTQYF. CDR3 DNA sequence: TGCGCCAGCAGCCAAGATTGGGGTACGCAGTATTTT.

This clonotype has only a few counts. The chain employs TRBV7-9 and TRBJ1-1; no clear D gene. This CDR3 contains 15 residues. Trimming pared 7 bases from V and 1 base from J, leaving 16 bases between. Per the germline V gene, CDR1 is SEHNR and CDR2 is FQNEAQ (reference sequence). The CDR3 DNA follows: TGTGCCAGCACAAAAATCAGCCGGAGGAACACTGAAGCTTTCTTT. This codes for CASTKISRRNTEAFF.

This clonotype came up a few times. The chain has TRBV9 and TRBJ2-2, with D unclear. There are 16 residues in the CDR3. In germline, CDR1 is SGDLS, CDR2 YYNGEE. Trimming took 0 bases from V and 5 from J, leaving 14 bases between them. CDR3 region: CASSVVCCPRTGELFF. CDR3 bases: TGTGCCAGCAGCGTAGTTTGCTGCCCTCGAACCGGGGAGCTGTTTTTT.

There are many counts of this clonotype. V usage is TRBV6-5 and J usage is TRBJ2-7, with 14 bases lining up with TRBD2. Germline CDR1 MNHEY, CDR2 SVGAGI. The junction had 7 bases not matched to a gene; V was cut back by 0 bases and J by 3 bases. The CDR3 loop spans 18 amino acids. The CDR3 sequence is CASSYSATSGRVYYEQYF. The CDR3 nucleotides are TGTGCCAGCAGTTACTCGGCGACTAGCGGGAGGGTATACTACGAGCAGTACTTC.

This clonotype occurred many times. The J gene is TRBJ1-1, the V gene TRBV6-5; D gene ambiguous. Looked up from germline, CDR1 is MNHEY and CDR2 is SVGAGI. CDR3 size: 15 residues. Trimming shortened V by 3 bases and J by 6 bases, and 17 bases separated the two germline ends. The CDR3 nucleotides read TGTGCCAGCAGTTATGACACCCTGGCTGTCGCTGAAGCTTTCTTT. Amino acid sequence: CASSYDTLAVAEAFF.

The table lists this clonotype with many counts. The rearrangement uses TRBV6-1 and TRBJ2-5; possible D gene TRBD2, 6 bases. The CDR3 contains 13 residues. Trimming removed 7 bases from V and 2 bases from J, with 11 bases in between. CDR1 is MNHNS and CDR2 is SASEGT in the germline V gene. The CDR3 region is CASMRDLQETQYF. As DNA, the CDR3 is TGTGCCAGCATGCGGGACTTACAAGAGACCCAGTACTTC.

As to this clonotype: A much bigger clone sits one base away, suggesting this may be a read error. The chain has TRBV28 and TRBJ2-5; TRBD1 agrees at 7 bases. J gave up 7 bases and V 6 bases, and 23 bases lay outside the gene matches. The CDR3 consists of 18 residues. The germline CDR1 and CDR2 sequences are MDHEN and SYDVKM. CDR3 in amino acids: CASSRTSLLGQAWGTQYF. CDR3 in DNA: TGTGCCAGCAGCCGAACCTCCTTATTAGGACAGGCGTGGGGGACCCAGTACTTC.

In its sample, this clonotype was seen a few times. The chain employs TRBV18 and TRBJ2-3; 7 bases line up with TRBD2. This CDR3 spans 15 amino acids. The trim removed 3 bases at V and 1 base at J, leaving 4 bases unmatched. The germline V gene encodes CDR1 KGHSH and CDR2 LQKENI. CDR3 sequence reads: CASSPSGGGTDTQYF. The CDR3 bases are TGTGCCAGCTCACCTTCGGGGGGTGGCACAGATACGCAGTATTTT.

This clonotype has just a few counts. This rearrangement joins TRBV6-1 to TRBJ2-7; 8 positions match TRBD2. Germline CDR1 MNHNS, CDR2 SASEGT. The CDR3 contains 12 residues. J was trimmed by 6 bases and V by 10 bases; bases with no gene match: 8. The CDR3: CATGRGGVEQYF. In DNA form, the CDR3 reads TGTGCCACCGGGAGGGGTGGAGTCGAGCAGTACTTC.